The text below deals with one T cell receptor beta chain. This specimen belongs to a study of shared clonotypes between healthy human individuals. The assay was immunoSEQ multiplex PCR, and TCRdb's table has in-frame clones only and misses some. The sample lists hundreds of thousands of clones, 96% seen once, with less than 0.13% in the top ten. Positive CCR7 selection of CD45RO-negative cells yielded the naive CD8 cells, and terminally differentiated effector memory CD45RA+ cells were excluded. Sequenced material: naive CD8+ T cells sorted from blood. The TCR comes from a woman aged 30 to 39 in good health.

The DNA for the CDR3 is TGTGCCAGCAGCTTAAGTCTCCGGGACGAGCAGTACTTC. Its protein is CASSLSLRDEQYF. J is TRBJ2-7 and V is TRBV7-3; D ambiguous. Germline lookup yields CDR1 SGHTA and CDR2 FQGTGA. V was cut by 1 base and J by 5 bases, with 9 bases left in between. The CDR3 spans 13 residues.